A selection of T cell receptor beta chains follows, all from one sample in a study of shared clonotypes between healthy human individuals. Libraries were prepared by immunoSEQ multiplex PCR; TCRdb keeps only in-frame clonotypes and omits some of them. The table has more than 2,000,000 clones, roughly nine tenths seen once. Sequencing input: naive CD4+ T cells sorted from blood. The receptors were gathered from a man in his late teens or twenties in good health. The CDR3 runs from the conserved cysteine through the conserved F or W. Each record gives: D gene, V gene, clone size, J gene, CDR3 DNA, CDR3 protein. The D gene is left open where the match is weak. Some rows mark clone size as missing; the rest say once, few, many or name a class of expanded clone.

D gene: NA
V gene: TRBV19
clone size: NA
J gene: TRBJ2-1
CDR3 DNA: TGTGCCAGTAGTATAAGGATTAGCGCTAGCTCCTACAATGAGCAGTTCTTC
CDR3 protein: CASSIRISASSYNEQFF

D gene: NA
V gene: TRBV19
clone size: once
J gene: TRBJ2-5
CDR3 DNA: TGTGCCAGTAGTAGGCTTTTCGCGAATGAGGAGACCCAGTACTTC
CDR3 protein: CASSRLFANEETQYF

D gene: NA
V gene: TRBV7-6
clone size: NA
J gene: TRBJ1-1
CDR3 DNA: TGTGCCAGCAGCCCCCAGGGCACTGAAGCTTTCTTT
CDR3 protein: CASSPQGTEAFF

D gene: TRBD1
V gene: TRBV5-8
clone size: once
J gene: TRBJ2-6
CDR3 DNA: TGTGCCAGCAGCTTGGCCAAGGACAGGTCTGGGGCCAACGTCCTGACTTTC
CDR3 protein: CASSLAKDRSGANVLTF

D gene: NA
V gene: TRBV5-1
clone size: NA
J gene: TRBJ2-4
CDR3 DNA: TGCGCCAGCAGCTTGGGTCCGGGGGCGCCTCGAAACATTCAGTACTTC
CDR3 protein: CASSLGPGAPRNIQYF

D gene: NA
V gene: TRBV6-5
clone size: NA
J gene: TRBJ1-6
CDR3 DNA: TGTGCCAGCAGTTACAGGGGATCCTATAATTCACCCCTCCACTTT
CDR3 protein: CASSYRGSYNSPLHF

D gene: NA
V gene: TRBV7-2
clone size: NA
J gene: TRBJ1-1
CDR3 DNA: TGTGCCAGCAGCCCAATCACAGGCGTCACTGAAGCTTTCTTT
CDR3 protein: CASSPITGVTEAFF

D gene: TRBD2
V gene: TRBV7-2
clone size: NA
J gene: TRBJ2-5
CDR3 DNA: TGTGCCAGCAGCTTAGTTGGGACTAGCGCGCAAGAGACCCAGTACTTC
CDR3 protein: CASSLVGTSAQETQYF

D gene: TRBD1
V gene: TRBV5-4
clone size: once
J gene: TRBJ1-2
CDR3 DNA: TGTGCCAGCAGCTCGCCGGGACAGGGGGATCGCTACACCTTC
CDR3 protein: CASSSPGQGDRYTF

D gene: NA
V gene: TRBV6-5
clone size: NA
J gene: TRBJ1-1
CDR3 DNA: TGTGCCAGCAGCCCCTCGAGGGGGGGAGGCTCTGAAGCTTTCTTT
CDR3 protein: CASSPSRGGGSEAFF

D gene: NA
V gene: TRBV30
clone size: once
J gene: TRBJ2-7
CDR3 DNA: TGTGCCTGGAGTGACACCTACTACGAGCAGTACTTC
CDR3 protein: CAWSDTYYEQYF

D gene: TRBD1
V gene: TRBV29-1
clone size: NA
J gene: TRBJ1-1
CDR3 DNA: TGCAGCGTCCTACCCCAGGGGGGGAACACTGAAGCTTTCTTT
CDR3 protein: CSVLPQGGNTEAFF

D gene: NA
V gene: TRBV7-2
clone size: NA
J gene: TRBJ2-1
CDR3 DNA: TGTGCCAGCAGCTCCATGAGCGTCGGGAGTGAGCAGTTCTTC
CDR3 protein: CASSSMSVGSEQFF

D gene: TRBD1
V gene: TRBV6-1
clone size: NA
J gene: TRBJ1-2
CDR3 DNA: TGTGCCAGCAGTGACCAAGGACAGGGGGGCTACACCTTC
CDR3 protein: CASSDQGQGGYTF

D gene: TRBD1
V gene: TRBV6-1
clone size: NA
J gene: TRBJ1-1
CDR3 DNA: TGTGCCAGCAGCTGGGACAGGAGTGGCACTGAAGCTTTCTTT
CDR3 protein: CASSWDRSGTEAFF

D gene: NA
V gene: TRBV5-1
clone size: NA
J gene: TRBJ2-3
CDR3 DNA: TGCGCCAGCAGCTTGGTCACCGACACAGATACGCAGTATTTT
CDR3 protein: CASSLVTDTDTQYF

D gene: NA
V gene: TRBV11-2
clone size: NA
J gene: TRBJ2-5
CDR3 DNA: TGTGCCAGCAGCTCCCCGGGGGAAGAGACCCAGTACTTC
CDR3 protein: CASSSPGEETQYF

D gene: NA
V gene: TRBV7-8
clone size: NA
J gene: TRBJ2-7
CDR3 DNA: TGTGCCAGCAGCTCCGACCAGTACAGGGAAGCCAACTACGAGCAGTACTTC
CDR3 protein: CASSSDQYREANYEQYF

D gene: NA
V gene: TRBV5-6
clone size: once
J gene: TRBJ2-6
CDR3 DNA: TGTGCCAGCAGCCAACAGTACAGGAGGGGTGGCTCTGGGGCCAACGTCCTGACTTTC
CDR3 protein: CASSQQYRRGGSGANVLTF

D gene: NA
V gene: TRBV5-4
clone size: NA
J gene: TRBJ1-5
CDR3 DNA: TGTGCCAGCATCCTAGGGGGTCGGGGATGTGGCGCCCAGCATTTT
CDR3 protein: CASILGGRGCGAQHF

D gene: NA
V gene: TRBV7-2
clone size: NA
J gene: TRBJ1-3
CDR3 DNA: TGTGCCAGCAGCGCAACAGGCTACTCTGGAAACACCATATATTTT
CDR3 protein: CASSATGYSGNTIYF

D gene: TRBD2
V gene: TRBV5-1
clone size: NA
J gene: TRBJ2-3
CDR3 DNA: TGCGCCAGCACTCCACGGCGGCCCAGCGGGAGGCTTAGCACAGATACGCAGTATTTT
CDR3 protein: CASTPRRPSGRLSTDTQYF

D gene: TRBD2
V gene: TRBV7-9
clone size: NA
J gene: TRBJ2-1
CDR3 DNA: TGTGCCAGCATCCCCCAATCGGCGGGAGGGCCTAACAATGAGCAGTTCTTC
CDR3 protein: CASIPQSAGGPNNEQFF

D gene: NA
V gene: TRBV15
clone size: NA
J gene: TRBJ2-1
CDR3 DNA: TGTGCCACCAGCAGCCGGGGGCGGGAGACGCAGTTCTTC
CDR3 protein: CATSSRGRETQFF

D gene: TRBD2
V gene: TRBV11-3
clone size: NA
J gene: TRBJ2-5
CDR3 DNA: TGTGCCAGCAGCAGTGGACTAGCGGGAGTGGAGACCCAGTACTTC
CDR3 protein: CASSSGLAGVETQYF

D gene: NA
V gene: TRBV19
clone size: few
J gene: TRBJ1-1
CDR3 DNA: TGTGCCAGTAGTAGGCACTCGAACACTGAAGCTTTCTTT
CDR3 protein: CASSRHSNTEAFF

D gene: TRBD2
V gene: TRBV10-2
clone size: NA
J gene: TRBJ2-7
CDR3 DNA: TGCGCCAGCAGTGAGATAGCGGGGGCCCGTTCGAAGGGCTACGAGCAGTACTTC
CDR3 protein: CASSEIAGARSKGYEQYF

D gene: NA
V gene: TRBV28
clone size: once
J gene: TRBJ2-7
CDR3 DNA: TGTGCCAGCAGTTATCGGGACACCTCCTACGAGCAGTACTTC
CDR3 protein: CASSYRDTSYEQYF

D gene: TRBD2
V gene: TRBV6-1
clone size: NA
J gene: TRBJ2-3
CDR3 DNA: TGTGCCAGCAGGGGACTAGCGGGAGAATTCGATACGCAGTATTTT
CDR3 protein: CASRGLAGEFDTQYF

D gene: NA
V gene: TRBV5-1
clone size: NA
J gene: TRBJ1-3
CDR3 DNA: TGCGCCAGCAGCTTGGGCCAGAACTCTGGAAACACCATATATTTT
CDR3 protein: CASSLGQNSGNTIYF

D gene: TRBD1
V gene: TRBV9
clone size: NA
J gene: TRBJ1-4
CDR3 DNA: TGTGCCAGCAGCGTAGATTTAACAGGGGGCAGGACTAATGAAAAACTGTTTTTT
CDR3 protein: CASSVDLTGGRTNEKLFF

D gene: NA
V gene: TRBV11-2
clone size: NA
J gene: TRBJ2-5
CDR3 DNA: TGTGCCAGCAGCTTTGTGTCGCGACCCAAAGAGACCCAGTACTTC
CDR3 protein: CASSFVSRPKETQYF

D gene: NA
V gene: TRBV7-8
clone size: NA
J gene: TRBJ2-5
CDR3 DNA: TGTGCCAGCAGCTTAGGGACAGCCTCGAAGACCCAGTACTTC
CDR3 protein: CASSLGTASKTQYF

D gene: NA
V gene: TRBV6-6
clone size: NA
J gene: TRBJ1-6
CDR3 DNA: TGTGCCAGCAGTACCAGTAGGGTCAAAAATTCACCCCTCCACTTT
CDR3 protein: CASSTSRVKNSPLHF

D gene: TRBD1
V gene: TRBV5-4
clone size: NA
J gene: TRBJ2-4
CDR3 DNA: TGTGCCAGCAGCTTGAGGACAGGGGTGGGCAAAAACATTCAGTACTTC
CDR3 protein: CASSLRTGVGKNIQYF

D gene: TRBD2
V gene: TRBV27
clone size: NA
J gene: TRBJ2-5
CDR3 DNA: TGTGCCAGCAGTTTAAGGTGGGGGGGCCAAGAGACCCAGTACTTC
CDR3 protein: CASSLRWGGQETQYF

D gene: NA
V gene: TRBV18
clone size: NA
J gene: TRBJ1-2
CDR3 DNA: TGTGCCAGCTCACCACCCGCGACAGGATCGGACGGCTACACCTTC
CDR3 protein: CASSPPATGSDGYTF

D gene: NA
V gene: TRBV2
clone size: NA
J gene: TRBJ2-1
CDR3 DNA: TGTGCCAGCAAAACGTATACAGGGGGAGGGAATGAGCAGTTCTTC
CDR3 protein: CASKTYTGGGNEQFF

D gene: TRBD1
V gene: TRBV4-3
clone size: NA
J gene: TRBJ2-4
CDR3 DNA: TGCGCCAGCAGCCAAGATTATCAGGGGGCCCCAGTTAACATTCAGTACTTC
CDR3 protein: CASSQDYQGAPVNIQYF

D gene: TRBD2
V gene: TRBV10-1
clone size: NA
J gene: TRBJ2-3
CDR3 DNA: TGCGCCAGCAGTGACACTAGCGGTACGCAGTATTTT
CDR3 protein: CASSDTSGTQYF

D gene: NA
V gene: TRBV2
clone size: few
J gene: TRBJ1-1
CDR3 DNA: TGTGCCAGCAGGGGTACCACTGAAGCTTTCTTT
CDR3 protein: CASRGTTEAFF